The TCR beta chain described here comes from a study of blood T cell repertoires in COVID-19. Study information: Some COVID-19 samples were acute and others convalescent; all came from the United States, Italy and Spain. T cells, B-cell-depleted T cells, or PBMCs provided the cDNA or gDNA that served as material.

Trimming shortened V by 2 bases and J by 0 bases, and 4 bases separated the two germline ends. This CDR3 comprises 13 residues. Germline lookup yields CDR1 MDHEN and CDR2 SYDVKM. Original processing notes: Amplification of reference gene primers was used by the study to estimate nucleated cell counts. Some clones are missing from TCRdb's copy, which holds only in-frame ones; the method was immunoSEQ multiplex PCR. V, J and clone size were drawn from that table, and D and trimming were deduced from the DNA. This sample has about 190,000 clones, with around 90% found just once. This sequence originates from a man aged 45 to 65 with acute or convalescent COVID-19. The sequenced material came from peripheral blood. This chain uses TRBV28 with TRBJ1-1; D is uncertain. The CDR3 reads CASSLVMNTEAFF. Written as DNA, the CDR3 is TGTGCCAGCAGTTTAGTCATGAACACTGAAGCTTTCTTT.